This T cell receptor (beta chain) was recorded in a study of CD8 T cells in ankylosing spondylitis. Comments on this clonotype: Its antigen is as yet unknown.

By quantitative 5'-RACE with molecular barcodes, the TCR beta libraries were made. From the 5' RACE reads, TCRdb called clonotypes with MiXCR, one entry per CDR3 protein. This table has approximately 540,000 distinct CDR3 sequences, 9.5% to 15% appearing once. Study results and limitations: It was reported that disease-linked clones were significantly enriched in matched ankylosing spondylitis synovial fluid. Previously reported in reactive arthritis synovial fluid and blood were some of the motif variants. Those disease-linked clones were CD8+; they were also relatively rare in peripheral blood. Apparently characteristic of ankylosing spondylitis blood was a TCR beta motif (about 8 highly homologous variants).

The V gene end was trimmed by 3 bases and the J gene end by 8 bases; junction bases not matched to a gene: 9. The CDR3 contains 15 residues. Germline loops: CDR1 KGHDR, CDR2 SFDVKD. The clonotype originates from a male donor with ankylosing spondylitis. This chain uses TRBV24-1 with TRBJ1-2; 9 nucleotides agree with TRBD1. The sequencing input was blood, either unsorted or a sorted T cell fraction (not recorded which). For the CDR3, the DNA is TGTGCCACCAGTGATCGATCGGACAGGGGTAGGGGCTACACCTTC. It yields the protein CATSDRSDRGRGYTF.